Each of the 18 T cell receptor beta chains below was sequenced from the same sample in a study. MiXCR was run by TCRdb on the 5' RACE reads, yielding one entry per CDR3 protein. The table has 60,000 to 65,000 distinct CDR3 sequences, around 30% seen once. The sample taken for sequencing was tumor-infiltrating naive CD4+ T cells sorted from the breast tumor. Subset indicated: naive CD4+ T cells, CD4+CD45RA+CD25-. The source is a female donor with breast cancer.

The V gene is TRBV20-1, the J gene TRBJ2-7; possibly TRBD2 for D (6 bases). The CDR3 is 17 amino acids. CDR1 is DFQATT, CDR2 SNEGSKA, per germline (reference sequence). Trimming stripped 1 base from V and 5 bases from J, with 24 bases between. The CDR3, as DNA: TGCAGTGCTAGAGCAGCTGGGTGGAGGGGTGAGGGGAACGAGCAGTACTTC. Its protein product is CSARAAGWRGEGNEQYF.

This chain connects TRBV5-1 to TRBJ2-5; 9 bases are shared with TRBD2. V trimming: 4 bases; J trimming: 5 bases; junction bases outside the gene matches: 15. From germline, CDR1 is SGHRS and CDR2 YFSETQ. The CDR3 length is 17 residues. CDR3 coding DNA: TGCGCCAGCAGCACCCGGCCGGGACTAGCAACTGTGGAGACCCAGTACTTC. Amino acids: CASSTRPGLATVETQYF.

At least ten counts were recorded for this clonotype. The DNA of the CDR3 is TGCGCCAGCAGCTTGGTGGATAGCACAGATACGCAGTATTTT. This sequence encodes CASSLVDSTDTQYF. V gene TRBV5-1 combines with J gene TRBJ2-3; no reliable D call. The CDR3 is 14 residues long. V gave up 0 bases and J gave up 0 bases, with 5 bases separating them. Germline assignment: CDR1 SGHRS and CDR2 YFSETQ. Full variable domain (missing parts from reference TRBV5-1 and TRBJ2-3): KAGVTQTPRYLIKTRGQQVTLSCSPISGHRSVSWYQQTPGQGLQFLFEYFSETQRNKGNFPGRFSGRQFSNSRSEMNVSTLELGDSALYLCASSLVDSTDTQYFGPGTRLTVL.

A few counts support this clonotype. The rearrangement links TRBV4-3 to TRBJ2-3; D possibly corresponds to TRBD1 (6 bases). CDR1 and CDR2 from the germline V gene are LGHNA and YSLEER. CDR3 length equals 15 residues. Trimming shortened V by 0 bases and J by 3 bases, and 10 bases separated the two germline ends. Written as DNA, the CDR3 is TGCGCCAGCAGCCAAGAGGCCAGGGGTACAGATACGCAGTATTTT. It is translated as CASSQEARGTDTQYF.

The rearrangement uses TRBV30 and TRBJ1-1; D remains unclear. There are 12 residues in the CDR3. Germline CDR1 GTSNPN, CDR2 SVGIG (reference sequence). The V end lost 5 bases, the J end lost 4 bases, and 11 bases lay between the germline ends. The CDR3 region is CAWSRGVTEAFF. The CDR3 coding sequence is TGTGCCTGGTCCCGAGGAGTCACTGAAGCTTTCTTT.

This chain connects TRBV10-3 to TRBJ2-1; the D gene is possibly TRBD2 (6 bases). Trimming stripped 2 bases from V and 2 bases from J, with 16 bases between. Germline V gene data show CDR1 as ENHRY and CDR2 as SYGVKD. The CDR3 is 17 residues long. In DNA, the CDR3 is TGTGCCATCAGTGAGACTCAAGGAGGAGGGGCCTACAATGAGCAGTTCTTC. Its protein is CAISETQGGGAYNEQFF.

As regards this clonotype: Since a much larger clone is just one base distant, this may be a read error. No conserved phenylalanine or tryptophan is present at the end of the CDR3, so a read error is the likely explanation. The chain joins TRBV9 to TRBJ2-7, with 12 positions matching TRBD2. The CDR3 is made up of 15 amino acids. CDR1 SGDLS and CDR2 YYNGEE come from the germline V gene. The J segment lost 6 bases and the V segment lost 0 bases, leaving 4 bases of the junction unmatched. The CDR3 nucleotides are TGTGCCAGCAGCGTAGGACTAGCGGGAGCCCGCGAGCAGTACCTC. This codes for CASSVGLAGAREQYL.

A few counts support this clonotype. The chain recombines TRBV7-9 with TRBJ2-1, with D unclear. The CDR3 totals 14 residues. V gave up 3 bases and J gave up 5 bases, with 11 bases separating them. Germline assignment: CDR1 SEHNR and CDR2 FQNEAQ (reference sequence). The CDR3 here is CASSFSGDHNEQFF. As DNA, the CDR3 is TGTGCCAGCAGCTTTTCTGGCGACCACAATGAGCAGTTCTTC.

This clonotype was found many times. The V gene is TRBV20-1, the J gene TRBJ2-1; 9 bases fit TRBD2. Germline V lookup: CDR1 DFQATT, CDR2 SNEGSKA (reference sequence). The CDR3 is 16 amino acids. V was pared by 7 bases and J by 8 bases, with 18 bases of the junction left unmatched. CDR3 DNA: TGCAGTGTAACGACCGCCGAAGCGGGAGGAGGCGATGAGCAGTTCTTC. This sequence encodes CSVTTAEAGGGDEQFF.

This clonotype occurred a few times. The chain uses TRBV6-1 and TRBJ1-4; tentative D call: TRBD1 (6 bases). The CDR3 runs 15 residues. The ends were cut back, 3 bases at V and 5 bases at J, with 13 bases in the middle. The germline gives CDR1 MNHNS, CDR2 SASEGT. The CDR3 is CASSERTAVNEKLFF. In DNA form, the CDR3 reads TGTGCCAGCAGTGAGAGGACAGCCGTAAATGAAAAACTGTTTTTT.

In its sample, this clonotype was seen a few times. V and J are TRBV6-1 and TRBJ2-3, with 13 bases lining up with TRBD2. V shed 10 bases, J shed 2 bases, and the junction held 6 bases outside the gene matches. The CDR3 contains 15 residues. Germline V gene data show CDR1 as MNHNS and CDR2 as SASEGT. CDR3 in amino acids: CATQTSGRPTDTQYF. DNA for the CDR3: TGTGCCACCCAGACTAGCGGGAGGCCCACAGATACGCAGTATTTT.

The chain has TRBV9 and TRBJ2-5; D remains ambiguous. This CDR3 comprises 13 residues. Per germline, CDR1 SGDLS and CDR2 YYNGEE. V was cut by 3 bases and J by 10 bases, with 16 bases left in between. The CDR3 nucleotides are TGTGCCAGCAGCGCCCGGACCCCAAGAGACCAGTACTTC. It specifies CASSARTPRDQYF.

Relative to its sample, this clonotype is medium-sized (0.01 to 0.1%). The chain links TRBV7-9 to TRBJ1-1, with D possibly matching TRBD1 (5 bases). The CDR3 is 16 residues long. V was clipped by 0 bases and J by 1 base, with 12 bases between them. Per germline, CDR1 SEHNR and CDR2 FQNEAQ (reference sequence). CDR3 protein: CASSLAVPQGNTEAFF. In DNA form, the CDR3 reads TGTGCCAGCAGCTTAGCCGTTCCGCAGGGGAACACTGAAGCTTTCTTT.

This clonotype was picked up many times. The rearrangement links TRBV5-1 to TRBJ1-3; D might be TRBD1 (5 bases). The CDR3 spans 14 residues. V lost 3 bases, J lost 2 bases, and 9 bases lay in between. CDR1 is SGHRS and CDR2 is YFSETQ in the germline V gene. Here the CDR3 reads CASSSGGAGNTIYF. Written as DNA, the CDR3 is TGCGCCAGCAGCTCGGGAGGGGCTGGAAACACCATATATTTT.

The chain combines TRBV6-5 with TRBJ1-1, with D possibly matching TRBD1 (5 bases). There are 18 residues in the CDR3. V was shortened by 4 bases and J by 4 bases, with 25 bases between the two germline ends. CDR1 is MNHEY, CDR2 SVGAGI, per germline. In DNA, the CDR3 is TGTGCCAGCAGTTCACAGACGCAGGGCGGATTGTTGCGCACTGAAGCTTTCTTT. Translation gives CASSSQTQGGLLRTEAFF.

V gene TRBV20-1 combines with J gene TRBJ2-1; 7 bases line up with TRBD1. The germline gives CDR1 DFQATT, CDR2 SNEGSKA (reference sequence). The CDR3 sequence is 14 residues long. V lost 5 bases, J lost 2 bases, and 6 bases stayed unmatched. In DNA, the CDR3 is TGCAGTGCTGGACAGGACCTCCCCTACAATGAGCAGTTCTTC. Translating it yields CSAGQDLPYNEQFF.

The chain has TRBV7-6 and TRBJ2-7, with 7 nucleotides matching TRBD2. The CDR3 has 16 amino acids. Germline values: CDR1 SGHVS, CDR2 FNYEAQ. Trimming took 4 bases from V and 3 from J; bases not matched to a gene: 12. CDR3 DNA sequence: TGTGCCAGCAGCTCCGGGCGTAAGGAGCGGGACTACGAGCAGTACTTC. This encodes CASSSGRKERDYEQYF.

This clonotype was found a few times. The chain couples TRBV20-1 to TRBJ1-2, with D tentatively TRBD1 (5 bases). Germline V lookup: CDR1 DFQATT, CDR2 SNEGSKA (reference sequence). Trimming took 4 bases from V and 4 from J, leaving 10 bases between them. The CDR3 loop spans 12 amino acids. In DNA form, the CDR3 reads TGCAGTGCTACGGACATAAGCTATGGCTACACCTTC. Its protein is CSATDISYGYTF.